The entry that follows covers one T cell receptor (beta chain) sequence. Reverse transcription of about 0.45 to 1 ug RNA used random hexamers. TCR beta CDR3 was amplified by immunoSEQ multiplex PCR. This amplification extended across 54 Vbeta and 13 Jbeta segments. TCRdb fed the immunoSEQ multiplex PCR reads into MiXCR, producing one record per CDR3 protein. The table shows 250,000 to 300,000 distinct CDR3 sequences, with roughly 85% occurring only once. From blood CD8+ and CD4+ T cells, the TCR beta chain was sequenced. Control patients had untreated stable or active relapsing-remitting multiple sclerosis by revised McDonald criteria. The CD8+ and CD4+ T cells were isolated magnetically using a negative isolation approach, whereas the TEMRA cells were enriched by FACS. The sample originates from a study of CD8 T cells in Susac syndrome. The V end lost 3 bases, the J end lost 3 bases, and 17 bases lay between the germline ends. The V gene's germline CDR1 is MGHRA and CDR2 YSYEKL. The CDR3 runs 16 residues.

This clonotype was sampled from a human donor with multiple sclerosis. The V and J genes are TRBV4-1 and TRBJ1-2; no definite D call. The sequenced material came from CD8+ T cells from PBMCs. The CDR3 sequence: CASSQMPIDEDYGYTF. As DNA, the CDR3 is TGCGCCAGCAGCCAGATGCCTATTGACGAGGACTATGGCTACACCTTC.